This TCR beta chain was identified in a study of T cell responses to AZD1222 COVID-19 vaccine. CDR3 length equals 14 residues. V lost 3 bases to trimming and J lost 4 bases, with 12 bases between them. The germline V gene has CDR1 SNHLY and CDR2 FYNNEI. The data were produced by immunoSEQ multiplex PCR, yet TCRdb's version contains in-frame clones alone and is incomplete. The repertoire includes roughly 150,000 clones, about 92% of them detected once, and more than 8.5% sits in the top ten. Notes on this clone: What it recognizes is unknown.

Overall study results and limits: Repertoire sampling occurred only after the peak T cell response. The number of AZD1222 recipients seropositive at baseline was only 5 to 7.

The clonotype comes from an adult in good health. The chain joins TRBV2 to TRBJ1-2, with D perhaps matching TRBD1 (5 bases). This sample comprised peripheral blood, obtained on day 0 of AZD1222 vaccination. CDR3 coding DNA: TGTGCCAGCAGTGATCAGGGCTCTGGCTATGGCTACACCTTC. This translates into CASSDQGSGYGYTF.